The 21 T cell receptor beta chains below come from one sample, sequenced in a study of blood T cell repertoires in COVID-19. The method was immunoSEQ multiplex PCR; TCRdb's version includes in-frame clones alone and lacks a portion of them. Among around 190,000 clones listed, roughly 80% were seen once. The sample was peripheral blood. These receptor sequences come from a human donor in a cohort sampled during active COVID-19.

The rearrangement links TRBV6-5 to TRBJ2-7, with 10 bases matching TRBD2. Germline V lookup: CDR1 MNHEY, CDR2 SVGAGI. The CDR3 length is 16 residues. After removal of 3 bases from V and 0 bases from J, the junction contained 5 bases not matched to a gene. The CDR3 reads CASSYASGGGSYEQYF. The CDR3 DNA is TGTGCCAGCAGTTATGCTAGCGGGGGCGGCTCCTACGAGCAGTACTTC.

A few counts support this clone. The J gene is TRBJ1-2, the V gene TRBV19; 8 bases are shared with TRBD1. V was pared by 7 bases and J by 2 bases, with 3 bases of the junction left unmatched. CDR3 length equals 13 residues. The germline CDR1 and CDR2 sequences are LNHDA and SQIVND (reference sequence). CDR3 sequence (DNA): TGTGCCAGTATCAACAGGGGGAACTATGGCTACACCTTC. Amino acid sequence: CASINRGNYGYTF.

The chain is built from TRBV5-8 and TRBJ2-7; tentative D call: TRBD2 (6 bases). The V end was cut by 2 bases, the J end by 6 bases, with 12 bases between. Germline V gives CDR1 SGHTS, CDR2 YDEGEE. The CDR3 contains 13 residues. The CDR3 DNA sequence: TGTGCCAGCAGCTTCGGGGGTCTGGGCGAGCAGTACTTC. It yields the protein CASSFGGLGEQYF.

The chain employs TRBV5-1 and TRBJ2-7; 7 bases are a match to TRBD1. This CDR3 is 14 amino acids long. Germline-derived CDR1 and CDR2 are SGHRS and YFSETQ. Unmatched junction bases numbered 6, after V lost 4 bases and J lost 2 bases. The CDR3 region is CASSLRTGPYEQYF. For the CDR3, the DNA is TGCGCCAGCAGCCTGAGGACAGGACCCTACGAGCAGTACTTC.

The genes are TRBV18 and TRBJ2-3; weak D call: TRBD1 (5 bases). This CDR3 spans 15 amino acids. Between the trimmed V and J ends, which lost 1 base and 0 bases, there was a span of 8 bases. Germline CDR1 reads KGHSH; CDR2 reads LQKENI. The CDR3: CASSPRKGSTDTQYF. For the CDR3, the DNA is TGTGCCAGCTCACCACGGAAGGGGAGCACAGATACGCAGTATTTT.

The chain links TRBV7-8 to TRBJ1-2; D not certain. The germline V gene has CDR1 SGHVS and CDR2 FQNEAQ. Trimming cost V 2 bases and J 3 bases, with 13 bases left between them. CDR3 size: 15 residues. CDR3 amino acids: CASSLRGGLDYGYTF. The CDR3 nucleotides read TGTGCCAGCAGCTTACGAGGAGGCCTCGACTATGGCTACACCTTC. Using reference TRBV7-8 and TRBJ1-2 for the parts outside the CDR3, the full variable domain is GAGVSQSPRYKVAKRGQDVALRCDPISGHVSLFWYQQALGQGPEFLTYFQNEAQLDKSGLPSDRFFAERPEGSVSTLKIQRTQQEDSAVYLCASSLRGGLDYGYTFGSGTRLTVV.

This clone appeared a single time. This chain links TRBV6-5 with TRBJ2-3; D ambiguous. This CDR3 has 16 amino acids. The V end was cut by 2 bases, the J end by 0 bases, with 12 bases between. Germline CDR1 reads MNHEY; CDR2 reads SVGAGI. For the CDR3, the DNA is TGTGCCAGCAGTTACACGGGTCTTACTAGCACAGATACGCAGTATTTT. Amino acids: CASSYTGLTSTDTQYF.

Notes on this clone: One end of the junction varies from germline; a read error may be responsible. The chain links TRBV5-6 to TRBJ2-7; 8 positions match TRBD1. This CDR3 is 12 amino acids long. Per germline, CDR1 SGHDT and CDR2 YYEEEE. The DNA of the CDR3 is TGTGCCAGCAGCCAGAGGTATGGACAGGGTAACTTC. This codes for CASSQRYGQGNF. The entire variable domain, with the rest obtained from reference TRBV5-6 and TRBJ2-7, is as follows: DAGVTQSPTHLIKTRGQQVTLRCSPKSGHDTVSWYQQALGQGPQFIFQYYEEEERQRGNFPDRFSGHQFPNYSSELNVNALLLGDSALYLCASSQRYGQGNFGPGTRLTVT.

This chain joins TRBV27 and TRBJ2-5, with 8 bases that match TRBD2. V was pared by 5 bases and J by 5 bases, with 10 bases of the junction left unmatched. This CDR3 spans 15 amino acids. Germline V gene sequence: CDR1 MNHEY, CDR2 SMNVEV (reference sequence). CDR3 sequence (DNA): TGTGCCAGCAGTGAACCCACTAGCGGTGACGAGACCCAGTACTTC. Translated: CASSEPTSGDETQYF.

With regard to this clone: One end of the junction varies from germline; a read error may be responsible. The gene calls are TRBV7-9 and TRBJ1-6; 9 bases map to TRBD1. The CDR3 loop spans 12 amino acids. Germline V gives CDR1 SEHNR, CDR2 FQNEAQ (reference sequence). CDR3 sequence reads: CASSSSSGTGSF. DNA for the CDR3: TGTGCCAGCAGCTCTAGCTCGGGGACAGGGTCCTTT.

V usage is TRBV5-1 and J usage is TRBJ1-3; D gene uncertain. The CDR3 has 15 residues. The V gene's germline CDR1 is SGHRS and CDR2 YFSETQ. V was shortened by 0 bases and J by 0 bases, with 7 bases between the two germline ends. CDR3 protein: CASSLVHNSGNTIYF. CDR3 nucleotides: TGCGCCAGCAGCTTGGTACATAACTCTGGAAACACCATATATTTT.

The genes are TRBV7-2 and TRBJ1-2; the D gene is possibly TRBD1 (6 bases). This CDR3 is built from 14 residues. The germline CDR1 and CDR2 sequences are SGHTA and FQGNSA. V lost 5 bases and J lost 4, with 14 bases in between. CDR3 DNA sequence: TGTGCCAGCAGCCCCCAGACAGGAAGCTATGGCTACACCTTC. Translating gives CASSPQTGSYGYTF.

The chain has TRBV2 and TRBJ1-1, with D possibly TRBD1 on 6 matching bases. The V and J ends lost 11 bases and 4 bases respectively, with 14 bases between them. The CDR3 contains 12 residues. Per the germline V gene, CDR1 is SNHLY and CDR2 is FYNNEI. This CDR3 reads CAGPGQSTEAFF. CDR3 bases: TGTGCCGGTCCGGGACAAAGCACTGAAGCTTTCTTT. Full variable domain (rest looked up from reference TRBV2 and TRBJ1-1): EPEVTQTPSHQVTQMGQEVILRCVPISNHLYFYWYRQILGQKVEFLVSFYNNEISEKSEIFDDQFSVERPDGSNFTLKIRSTKLEDSAMYFCAGPGQSTEAFFGQGTRLTVV.

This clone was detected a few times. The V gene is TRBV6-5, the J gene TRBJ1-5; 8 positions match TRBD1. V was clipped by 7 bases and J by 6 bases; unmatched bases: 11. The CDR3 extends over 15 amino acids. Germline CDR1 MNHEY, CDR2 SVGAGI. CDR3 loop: CASKEAGGASQPQHF. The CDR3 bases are TGTGCCAGCAAAGAGGCAGGGGGCGCGAGTCAGCCCCAGCATTTT.

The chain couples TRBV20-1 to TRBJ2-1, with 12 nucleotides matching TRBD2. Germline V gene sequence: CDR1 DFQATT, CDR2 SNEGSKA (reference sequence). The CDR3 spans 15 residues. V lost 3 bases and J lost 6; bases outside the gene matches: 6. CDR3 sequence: CSASALAGGLNEQFF. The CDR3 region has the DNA TGCAGTGCTAGTGCTCTAGCGGGAGGGCTCAATGAGCAGTTCTTC.

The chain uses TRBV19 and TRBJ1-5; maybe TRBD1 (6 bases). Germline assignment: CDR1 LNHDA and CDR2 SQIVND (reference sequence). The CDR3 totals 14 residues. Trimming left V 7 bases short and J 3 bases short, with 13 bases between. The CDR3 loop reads CASMTGLTNQPQHF. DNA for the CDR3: TGTGCCAGTATGACAGGCCTTACCAATCAGCCCCAGCATTTT.

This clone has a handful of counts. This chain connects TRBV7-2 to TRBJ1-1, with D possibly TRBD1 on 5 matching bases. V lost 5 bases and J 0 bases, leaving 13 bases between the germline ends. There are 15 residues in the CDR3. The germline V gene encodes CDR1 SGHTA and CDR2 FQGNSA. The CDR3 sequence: CASSTQGTLNTEAFF. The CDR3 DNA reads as TGTGCCAGCAGCACTCAGGGAACTTTGAACACTGAAGCTTTCTTT.

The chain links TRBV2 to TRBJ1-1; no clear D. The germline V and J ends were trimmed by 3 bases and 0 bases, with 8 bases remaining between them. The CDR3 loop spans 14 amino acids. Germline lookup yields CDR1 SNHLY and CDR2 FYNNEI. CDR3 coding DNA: TGTGCCAGCAGTGAGGCCTTAATGAACACTGAAGCTTTCTTT. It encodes CASSEALMNTEAFF. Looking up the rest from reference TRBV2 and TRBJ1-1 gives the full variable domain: EPEVTQTPSHQVTQMGQEVILRCVPISNHLYFYWYRQILGQKVEFLVSFYNNEISEKSEIFDDQFSVERPDGSNFTLKIRSTKLEDSAMYFCASSEALMNTEAFFGQGTRLTVV.

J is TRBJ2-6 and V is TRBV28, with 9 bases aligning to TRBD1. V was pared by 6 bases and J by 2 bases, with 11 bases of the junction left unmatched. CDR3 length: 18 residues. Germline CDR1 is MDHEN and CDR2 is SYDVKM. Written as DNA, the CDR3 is TGTGCCAGCAGCTCCGGGACAGGGCTCTTCACTGGGGCCAACGTCCTGACTTTC. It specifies CASSSGTGLFTGANVLTF.

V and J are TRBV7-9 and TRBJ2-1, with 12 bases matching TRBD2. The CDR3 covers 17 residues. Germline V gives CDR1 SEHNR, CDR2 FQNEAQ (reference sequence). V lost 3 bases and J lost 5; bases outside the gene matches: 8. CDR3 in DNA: TGTGCCAGCAGCTTTCTATTTACTAGCGGGAGGAACAATGAGCAGTTCTTC. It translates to CASSFLFTSGRNNEQFF.

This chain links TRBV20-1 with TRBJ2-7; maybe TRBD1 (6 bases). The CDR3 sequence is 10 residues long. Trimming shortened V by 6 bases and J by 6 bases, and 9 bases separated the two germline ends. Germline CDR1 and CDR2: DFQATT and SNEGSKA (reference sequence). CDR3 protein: CSASRGEQYF. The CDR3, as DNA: TGCAGTGCCAGCAGGGGCGAGCAGTACTTC.